This TCR beta chain is from a study of OX40 agonist ivuxolimab in advanced cancers. About the study: Age averaged 60 years (range about 20 to 79), and 82.7% were male. General observations from the study: Partly responding patients at 0.1-3.0 mg/kg showed some of the smallest clonal expansion. Average numbers of expanded clones were greater in CD8+ T cells than in CD4+.

Exclusion applied to patients with autoimmune disease history or systemic immunosuppression. As to this clone: Antigen unknown.

Method: immunoSEQ multiplex PCR; TCRdb's copy keeps in-frame clones and lacks some. The table includes roughly 13,000 clones, approximately 80% detected once. The V gene end was trimmed by 6 bases and the J gene end by 7 bases; junction bases not matched to a gene: 12. This CDR3 spans 16 amino acids. CDR1 MNHEY and CDR2 SMNVEV come from the germline V gene (reference sequence). The source was CD4+ or CD8+ T cells sorted from blood, collected in a trial of the OX40 agonist ivuxolimab. The chain links TRBV27 to TRBJ1-4; 9 nucleotides match TRBD1. The clonotype comes from an adult with an advanced solid tumor such as melanoma, head and neck, liver or kidney cancer. CDR3 bases: TGTGCCAGCAGCTCGACAAACAGGGGGCTGAGTGAAAAACTGTTTTTT. Its translation is CASSSTNRGLSEKLFF.